Reported below is one T cell receptor (beta chain). Original methodology: Counts of nucleated cells, estimated from reference gene primer amplification, were obtained. Sequenced by immunoSEQ multiplex PCR; TCRdb stores in-frame clones only, minus some. V and J calls and clone size are as listed in that table; D and trimming were resolved from the DNA. The sample holds 120,000 to 150,000 clones, around 88% seen once. V gave up 5 bases and J gave up 6 bases, with 19 bases separating them. The CDR3 totals 16 residues. The germline gives CDR1 SNHLY, CDR2 FYNNEI. This record belongs to a study of blood T cell repertoires in COVID-19. About the research overall: Both acute and convalescent COVID-19 samples were obtained from the United States, Italy and Spain. Nucleic acid was either cDNA or gDNA, and it came from T cells, B-cell-depleted T cells, or PBMCs.

This TCR derives from a human donor in a cohort sampled during active COVID-19. Source material: peripheral blood. The gene calls are TRBV2 and TRBJ2-2; D remains unclear. CDR3 loop: CASSNSDRDLPGELFF. The CDR3, as DNA: TGTGCCAGCAGTAATTCCGATAGAGATCTTCCCGGGGAGCTGTTTTTT.